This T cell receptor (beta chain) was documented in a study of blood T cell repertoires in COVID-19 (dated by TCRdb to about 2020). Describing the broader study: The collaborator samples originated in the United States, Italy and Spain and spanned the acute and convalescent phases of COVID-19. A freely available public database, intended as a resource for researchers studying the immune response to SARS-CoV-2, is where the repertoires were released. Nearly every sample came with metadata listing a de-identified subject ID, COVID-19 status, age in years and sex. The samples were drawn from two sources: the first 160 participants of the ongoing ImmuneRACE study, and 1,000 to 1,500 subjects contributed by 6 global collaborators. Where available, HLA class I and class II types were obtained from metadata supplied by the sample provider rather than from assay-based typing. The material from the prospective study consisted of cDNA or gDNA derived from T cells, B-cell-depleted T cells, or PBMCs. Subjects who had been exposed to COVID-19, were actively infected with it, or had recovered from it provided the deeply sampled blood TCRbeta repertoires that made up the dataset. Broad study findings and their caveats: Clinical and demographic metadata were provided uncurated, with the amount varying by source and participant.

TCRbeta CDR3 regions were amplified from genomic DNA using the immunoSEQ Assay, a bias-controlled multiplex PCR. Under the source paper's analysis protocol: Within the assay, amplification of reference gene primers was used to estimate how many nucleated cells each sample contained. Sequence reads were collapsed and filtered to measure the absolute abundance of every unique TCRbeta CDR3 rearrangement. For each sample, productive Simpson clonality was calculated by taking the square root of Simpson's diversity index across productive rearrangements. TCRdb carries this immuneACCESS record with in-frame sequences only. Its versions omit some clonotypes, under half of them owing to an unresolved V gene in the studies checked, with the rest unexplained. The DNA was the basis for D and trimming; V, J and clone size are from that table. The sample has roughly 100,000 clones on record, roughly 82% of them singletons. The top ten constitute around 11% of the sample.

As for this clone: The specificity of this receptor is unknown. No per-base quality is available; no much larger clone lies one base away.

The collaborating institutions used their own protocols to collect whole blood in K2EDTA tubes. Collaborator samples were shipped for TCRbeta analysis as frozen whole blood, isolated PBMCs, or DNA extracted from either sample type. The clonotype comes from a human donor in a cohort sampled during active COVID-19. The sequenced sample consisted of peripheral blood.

The CDR3 sequence is CASSFQAGEDGYTF. Read as DNA, the sequence is TGCGCCAGCAGCTTCCAAGCTGGGGAGGATGGCTACACCTTC. The sequence joins TRBV5-1 to TRBJ1-2; no D segment can be confidently identified. Relative to germline, V is 2 bases shorter and J is 6 bases shorter, with 14 bases between their ends. The CDR3 measures 14 amino acids from cysteine to phenylalanine. This entry keeps only the CDR3 DNA: 42 bases, framed from base 1. Sequences SGHRS (CDR1) and YFSETQ (CDR2) are obtained from the germline V gene. The CDR3, completed at both ends by the reference TRBV5-1 and TRBJ1-2 genes, gives the full variable domain KAGVTQTPRYLIKTRGQQVTLSCSPISGHRSVSWYQQTPGQGLQFLFEYFSETQRNKGNFPGRFSGRQFSNSRSEMNVSTLELGDSALYLCASSFQAGEDGYTFGSGTRLTVV.